The present entry profiles one T cell receptor beta chain with its context. Its matching antigen is unknown. The sample comes from a study of T cells after yellow fever vaccination. On the study more broadly: When fractions had low cell numbers, they were prepared with SMART-Seq v4 Ultra Low Input. Notes on the study in general: The booster saw the reappearance of most primary-vaccination clones (around 96% CD4, about 85% CD8). Abundant clonotypes from the bulk population could have been carried over as contaminants into FACS-sorted repertoires.

For TCR, cDNA came from 5'RACE template switching, which added a universal primer site and UMIs. TCRdb re-derived calls from the 5' RACE reads in MiXCR, one entry per CDR3 protein. The table includes hundreds of thousands of distinct CDR3 sequences, around an eighth detected once. With 0 bases removed from V and 0 bases from J, the gap between germline ends came to 6 bases. The CDR3 sequence is 15 residues long. Germline V gene data show CDR1 as SQVTM and CDR2 as ANQGSEA. The specimen was PBMCs, collected on the day of the yellow fever booster vaccination. This sequence joins TRBV29-1 and TRBJ2-6; perhaps TRBD2 as D (5 bases). The source of this sequence is a man under 40 who received the YFV17D yellow fever vaccine. CDR3 region: CSVEEGGSGANVLTF. The CDR3 coding sequence is TGCAGCGTTGAAGAAGGAGGCTCTGGGGCCAACGTCCTGACTTTC.